This is a list of T cell receptor beta chains from one sample in a study of cytotoxic CD8 clonotypes in ibrutinib-treated CLL. This table comes from immunoSEQ multiplex PCR, and its TCRdb copy is limited to in-frame clones, with some not included. The sample has 100,000 to 150,000 clones; 80% to 90% are singletons. Specimen: PBMCs, collected after 24 months of ibrutinib treatment. Source of these receptors: a human donor with chronic lymphocytic leukemia. Both conserved end residues are part of each CDR3. A D gene is named only where the DNA matches it firmly. Rows give clone size only sometimes, using once, few, many, or a class for an expanded clone.

cdr3_nt cdr3_aa clone_size d_call j_call v_call cdr3_length
TGTGCCAGCAGCACACTAGCGGGGGGTTACGAGCAGTACTTC CASSTLAGGYEQYF - TRBD2 TRBJ2-7 TRBV6-5 14
TGTGCCAGCAGCTCTTCTAGCGGGACGAGCTCCTACGAGCAGTACTTC CASSSSSGTSSYEQYF - TRBD2 TRBJ2-7 TRBV7-2 16
TGCGCCAGCAGCCAAGTGGGACAGGGTAACACTGAAGCTTTCTTT CASSQVGQGNTEAFF - TRBD1 TRBJ1-1 TRBV4-1 15
TGTGCCAGTAGTATAGGTGACATCGGGGAGCTGTTTTTT CASSIGDIGELFF - - TRBJ2-2 TRBV19 13
TGTGCCAGCAGCCCCGCGGGACAGGGGGCCTACGAGCAGTACTTC CASSPAGQGAYEQYF once TRBD1 TRBJ2-7 TRBV5-4 15
TGTGCCAGTAGTATCAGGGATAATCAGCCCCAGCATTTT CASSIRDNQPQHF - - TRBJ1-5 TRBV19 13
TGCGCCAGCAGCCAAGGGCAGGTCGACAGAAACACCATATATTTT CASSQGQVDRNTIYF - - TRBJ1-3 TRBV4-3 15
TGTGCCAGCAGTGAGTCGAAATACACCGGGGAGCTGTTTTTT CASSESKYTGELFF - - TRBJ2-2 TRBV25-1 14
TGTGCCTGGAGAACTGGGATGGGCCGGAACCTCCACTTT CAWRTGMGRNLHF - - TRBJ1-6 TRBV30 13
TGTGCCAGCAGCAAGGGCCGGGACAGGTCCTACAATGAGCAGTTCTTC CASSKGRDRSYNEQFF - TRBD1 TRBJ2-1 TRBV5-8 16
TGCGCCAGCAGCTTCCAAGGGCCCGGAAACACCATATATTTT CASSFQGPGNTIYF - - TRBJ1-3 TRBV5-1 14
TGTGCCATCGAGGAGGGGGCTACAGATACGCAGTATTTT CAIEEGATDTQYF - - TRBJ2-3 TRBV10-3 13
TGTGCCTGGAGTGGGCCTCTTATGGAGCAGTACTTC CAWSGPLMEQYF - - TRBJ2-7 TRBV30 12
TGTGCCAGCAGTTCACAGGAATATAGCAATCAGCCCCAGCATTTT CASSSQEYSNQPQHF - - TRBJ1-5 TRBV28 15
TGTGCCAGTAGTAGGGGGACAGGGGTGAACACTGAAGCTTTCTTT CASSRGTGVNTEAFF - TRBD1 TRBJ1-1 TRBV19 15
TGCAGCGTTGACCTGATGACAGGGCCCCAAGAGACCCAGTACTTC CSVDLMTGPQETQYF - TRBD1 TRBJ2-5 TRBV29-1 15
TGTGCCAGCAGTTTAGTGGGGGGCAGTAACTATGGCTACACCTTC CASSLVGGSNYGYTF once - TRBJ1-2 TRBV27 15
TGTGCCAGTAGTATAAGGGAAGGCAATCAGCCCCAGCATTTT CASSIREGNQPQHF - - TRBJ1-5 TRBV19 14
TGTGCCATCACCGGAGACGGGACAGGGGGCAGCGAGCAGTACTTC CAITGDGTGGSEQYF - TRBD1 TRBJ2-7 TRBV10-3 15
TGCGCCAGCAGCCAAGAGAACAGGGGGATGTATGGCTACACCTTC CASSQENRGMYGYTF - TRBD1 TRBJ1-2 TRBV4-3 15
TGCGCCAGCAGTGAGCCCGTCCCCCGGGTCTCCTACAATGAGCAGTTCTTC CASSEPVPRVSYNEQFF - - TRBJ2-1 TRBV10-1 17
TGCGCCAGCAGCTTGGGGGGGACAGGGACCTACGAGCAGTACTTC CASSLGGTGTYEQYF - TRBD1 TRBJ2-7 TRBV5-1 15
TGTGCCAGCAGCTTATCCGGGCGAGTCACTGAAGCTTTCTTT CASSLSGRVTEAFF - - TRBJ1-1 TRBV7-9 14
TGTGCCAGCAGCTTGGTGGCAGGGAGTCGCAATGAGCAGTTCTTC CASSLVAGSRNEQFF - - TRBJ2-1 TRBV5-4 15
TGTGCCTGGAGTAGGGATGAAAAACTGTTTTTT CAWSRDEKLFF - - TRBJ1-4 TRBV30 11
TGTGCCAGCAGTCCTACCATCTGGACAGGGGGCGAATACGAGCAGTACTTC CASSPTIWTGGEYEQYF - TRBD1 TRBJ2-7 TRBV28 17
TGTGCCAGCAGTTACGCCGCACGACCAGATACGCAGTATTTT CASSYAARPDTQYF - - TRBJ2-3 TRBV6-5 14
TGTGCCAGCAGCCCCGGGACTAGCGGGGGCCCGTACCTTTACAATGAGCAGTTCTTC CASSPGTSGGPYLYNEQFF - TRBD2 TRBJ2-1 TRBV7-9 19
TGTGCCAGCAGCTTGAAAATGCCTCTGAGGGATACGCAGTATTTT CASSLKMPLRDTQYF - - TRBJ2-3 TRBV5-4 15
TGCGCCAGCAGCCAAGATCGAGGCAGGAACTATGGCTACACCTTC CASSQDRGRNYGYTF - - TRBJ1-2 TRBV4-1 15
TGTGCCAGCAGAACCGGGACAGAGTCCTACGAGCAGTACTTC CASRTGTESYEQYF - TRBD1 TRBJ2-7 TRBV28 14
TGTGCCAGCAGTTACTCGTACGAGCAGCCCCAGCATTTT CASSYSYEQPQHF few - TRBJ1-5 TRBV6-5 13
TGTGCCAGCAGTTTTCGGGACAGGGGGTGGGCAGATACGCAGTATTTT CASSFRDRGWADTQYF - TRBD1 TRBJ2-3 TRBV27 16
TGTGCCAGCAGCTTCGGAGCGGGCGGTATCCAAGAGACCCAGTACTTC CASSFGAGGIQETQYF few - TRBJ2-5 TRBV5-5 16
TGTGCCAGCAGCGACCGAACACTAGACTGGGTTGATAGGGGCGACCTCACGCAGTATTTT CASSDRTLDWVDRGDLTQYF - - TRBJ2-3 TRBV9 20
TGTGCCAGCAGCGCCAATTACAGGGGCCAAGAGACCCAGTACTTC CASSANYRGQETQYF - TRBD1 TRBJ2-5 TRBV9 15
TGTGCCAGCAGCTTGATACCCTACGAGCAGTACTTC CASSLIPYEQYF few - TRBJ2-7 TRBV5-8 12
TGCGCCAGCAGCTCTAGCGGAACGGGGGCCAACGTCCTGACTTTC CASSSSGTGANVLTF - TRBD2 TRBJ2-6 TRBV5-1 15
TGTGCTAGTGGTTTGGCGCGTACCTCTGGGGCCAACGTCCTGACTTTC CASGLARTSGANVLTF - - TRBJ2-6 TRBV12-5 16
TGTGCCAGCGCGACAGGGAACACTGAAGCTTTCTTT CASATGNTEAFF - - TRBJ1-1 TRBV18 12
TGTGCCAGCAGTTGGGGGTCTGAAGAGACCCAGTACTTC CASSWGSEETQYF - - TRBJ2-5 TRBV25-1 13
TGCGCCAGCAGCCAAGATCTAGCGGGGGGGCAGGTCTTC CASSQDLAGGQVF once TRBD2 TRBJ2-1 TRBV4-3 13
TGTGCCAGCAGTGACGGGTACGCTGGGGCCAACGTCCTGACTTTC CASSDGYAGANVLTF - - TRBJ2-6 TRBV6-4 15
TGTGCCAGCAGCGAAGGGGTATTGGGGACAGCATACAATGAGCAGTTCTTC CASSEGVLGTAYNEQFF - TRBD1 TRBJ2-1 TRBV7-3 17
TGTGCCAGCAGTTTAGTACAGGACTCTGGAAACACCATATATTTT CASSLVQDSGNTIYF - - TRBJ1-3 TRBV28 15
TGTGCCAGCAGCCCCCGGCTAGCGAACACCGGGGAGCTGTTTTTT CASSPRLANTGELFF - - TRBJ2-2 TRBV5-4 15
TGTGCCAGCTCACCAGAGCCGGGTTGGGGCTATGGCTACACCTTC CASSPEPGWGYGYTF - - TRBJ1-2 TRBV18 15
TGCGCCAGCAGCCCCGGGATTCGGGATTCACCCCTCCACTTT CASSPGIRDSPLHF few - TRBJ1-6 TRBV5-1 14
TGTGCCAGCAGCCCAAGGCAGTGGGCCGTGGATGAGCAGTTCTTC CASSPRQWAVDEQFF - - TRBJ2-1 TRBV11-2 15
TGTGCCAGCAGTTCCCGGACCGGCACCTACGAGCAGTACTTC CASSSRTGTYEQYF - - TRBJ2-7 TRBV28 14
TGCAGGGATCCAGTCACAGATACGCAGTATTTT CRDPVTDTQYF - - TRBJ2-3 TRBV29-1 11
TGTGCCAGTAGTTCACGGACTAGCGGGAGCTCCTACAATGAGCAGTTCTTC CASSSRTSGSSYNEQFF - TRBD2 TRBJ2-1 TRBV19 17
TGTGCCAGCAGCTTGGGGCAGTCCTATGGCTACACCTTC CASSLGQSYGYTF few - TRBJ1-2 TRBV5-4 13
TGTGCCAGCAGCTGGGGGACGGATACAGATACGCAGTATTTT CASSWGTDTDTQYF - - TRBJ2-3 TRBV5-4 14
TGTGCCAGCAGCTTAACATGGGGCAGCGGGGAGCTGTTTTTT CASSLTWGSGELFF - - TRBJ2-2 TRBV7-2 14